What follows are 15 T cell receptor beta chains derived from one specimen sequenced in a study of blood T cells in healthy people across ages. Primed by a sample-barcoded 5' primer and a J-beta primer mix, a second PCR proceeded for 7 to 11 cycles. TCRdb re-analysed the 5' RACE reads in MiXCR, keeping a single row per CDR3 protein. Here the sample spans hundreds of thousands of distinct CDR3 sequences, approximately 30% being singletons. The specimen was blood. Every receptor here comes from a woman over 75 in good health.

This clonotype was detected many times. The rearrangement joins TRBV7-9 to TRBJ1-5, with unresolved D. The V gene lost 3 bases and the J gene lost 5 bases, with 11 bases spanning the gap. The CDR3 contains 14 residues. Germline V gives CDR1 SEHNR, CDR2 FQNEAQ (reference sequence). CDR3 coding DNA: TGTGCCAGCAGCTTTAGCAGTGGAGATCAGCCCCAGCATTTT. Encoded protein: CASSFSSGDQPQHF.

This sequence joins TRBV3-1 and TRBJ2-5; D is ambiguous. Trimming took 6 bases from V and 5 from J, leaving 13 bases between them. The CDR3 loop spans 13 amino acids. CDR1 and CDR2 (germline): LGHDT, YNNKEL (reference sequence). CDR3 region: CASRKRPEETQYF. CDR3 DNA sequence: TGTGCCAGCAGAAAGCGTCCGGAGGAGACCCAGTACTTC.

This clonotype has a handful of counts. The gene calls are TRBV19 and TRBJ1-5; 8 bases align to TRBD1. Trimming removed 3 bases from V and 0 bases from J; junction bases left unmatched: 4. The CDR3 has 16 residues. Germline loops: CDR1 LNHDA, CDR2 SQIVND (reference sequence). The CDR3 coding sequence is TGTGCCAGTAGTATGGGGGACAGGTATAGCAATCAGCCCCAGCATTTT. Translating gives CASSMGDRYSNQPQHF.

This clonotype was seen only a few times. The chain combines TRBV6-1 with TRBJ2-4; D call uncertain. V was cut by 4 bases and J by 6 bases, with 10 bases left in between. Germline CDR1 reads MNHNS; CDR2 reads SASEGT. The length of the CDR3 is 13 residues. CDR3 sequence (DNA): TGTGCCAGCAGTGGGGCAGTTTCAAACATTCAGTACTTC. It encodes CASSGAVSNIQYF.

This clonotype was seen at least ten times. J is TRBJ2-4 and V is TRBV18; TRBD1 agrees at 8 bases. The CDR3 sequence is 16 residues long. V lost 2 bases to trimming and J lost 1 base; unmatched junction nucleotides: 4. Germline CDR1 is KGHSH and CDR2 is LQKENI. CDR3 sequence: CASSPEQGVAKNIQYF. CDR3 in DNA: TGTGCCAGCTCACCAGAACAGGGGGTGGCCAAAAACATTCAGTACTTC.

This clonotype came up a few times. This chain links TRBV29-1 with TRBJ2-7; the D is unclear. Germline lookup yields CDR1 SQVTM and CDR2 ANQGSEA. This CDR3 has 11 amino acids. Trimming stripped 4 bases from V and 7 bases from J, with 11 bases between. CDR3 DNA sequence: TGCAGCGTTGCTAGTTACAATGAGCAGTACTTC. Its translation: CSVASYNEQYF.

In this sample, this clonotype turned up many times. This chain joins TRBV11-2 and TRBJ2-5; D unresolved. Germline CDR1 reads SGHAT; CDR2 reads FQNNGV. This CDR3 contains 13 residues. V lost 5 bases to trimming and J lost 5 bases, with 12 bases between them. Here the CDR3 reads CASSPGYSETQYF. CDR3 sequence (DNA): TGTGCCAGCAGCCCGGGTTATAGCGAGACCCAGTACTTC.

This clonotype turned up a few times. This rearrangement joins TRBV3-1 to TRBJ2-3; 8 nucleotides align to TRBD2. Germline trimming cut 5 bases from V and 5 bases from J; bases unmatched to any gene: 12. This CDR3 is built from 16 residues. Germline V gene sequence: CDR1 LGHDT, CDR2 YNNKEL (reference sequence). CDR3 coding DNA: TGTGCCAGCAGCGGCCGGGGGGGGGCGCGTGGAGATACGCAGTATTTT. This sequence encodes CASSGRGGARGDTQYF.

This clonotype has ten or more counts. The CDR3 loop is CASSADLTFHEQYF. In DNA, the CDR3 is TGTGCCAGCAGCGCGGACCTGACGTTCCACGAGCAGTACTTC. The V and J genes are TRBV7-9 and TRBJ2-7; D is uncertain. The length of the CDR3 is 14 residues. Germline V gene lookup returns CDR1 SEHNR and CDR2 FQNEAQ (reference sequence). The V and J ends lost 5 bases and 5 bases respectively, with 16 bases between them.

In its sample, this clonotype was seen many times. The V and J genes are TRBV20-1 and TRBJ1-6; D may be TRBD1 (5 bases). The V end lost 6 bases, the J end lost 0 bases, and 12 bases lay between the germline ends. This CDR3 spans 15 amino acids. Germline V gene sequence: CDR1 DFQATT, CDR2 SNEGSKA (reference sequence). The CDR3 loop is CSALQGSSYNSPLHF. CDR3 DNA: TGCAGTGCCCTCCAGGGAAGCTCCTATAATTCACCCCTCCACTTT.

Note on this clonotype: This could be a read error, since a much larger clone is one nucleotide away. The chain is built from TRBV5-1 and TRBJ2-3; TRBD2 matches 10 bases. The CDR3 length is 16 residues. From germline, CDR1 is SGHRS and CDR2 YFSETQ. Here the CDR3 DNA reads TGCGCCAGCAGCTTGGATGGGACTAGCGTCACAGATGCGCAGTATTTT. Its protein product is CASSLDGTSVTDAQYF. Combining the CDR3 with reference TRBV5-1 and TRBJ2-3 gives the whole variable domain KAGVTQTPRYLIKTRGQQVTLSCSPISGHRSVSWYQQTPGQGLQFLFEYFSETQRNKGNFPGRFSGRQFSNSRSEMNVSTLELGDSALYLCASSLDGTSVTDAQYFGPGTRLTVL.

This clonotype was detected ten times or more. The V and J genes are TRBV9 and TRBJ2-3, with a weak D call TRBD2 (5 bases). Trimming shortened V by 0 bases and J by 1 base, and 6 bases separated the two germline ends. This CDR3 contains 14 residues. Germline V gives CDR1 SGDLS, CDR2 YYNGEE. The CDR3 DNA reads TGTGCCAGCAGCGTAGACGGGGGCACAGATACGCAGTATTTT. Its translation: CASSVDGGTDTQYF.

Notes on this clonotype: A single base separates this from a much larger clone, so it may be a read error. J is TRBJ2-1 and V is TRBV5-1; TRBD2 aligns across 11 bases. Per germline, CDR1 SGHRS and CDR2 YFSETQ. CDR3 length equals 14 residues. V lost 4 bases to trimming and J lost 13 bases; unmatched junction nucleotides: 10. The CDR3 DNA follows: TGCGCCAGCAGCAAACTGGGACTAGCGGAGACCCAGTTCTTC. Translated: CASSKLGLAETQFF.

A few counts support this clonotype. This chain uses TRBV7-3 with TRBJ1-1, with D uncertain. This CDR3 region has 13 residues. With 6 bases removed from V and 3 bases from J, the gap between germline ends came to 11 bases. Germline assignment: CDR1 SGHTA and CDR2 FQGTGA. Here the CDR3 reads CASSRVLDTEAFF. The CDR3, as DNA: TGTGCCAGCAGTAGGGTTCTTGACACTGAAGCTTTCTTT.

This clonotype was counted many times. The genes are TRBV18 and TRBJ1-2, with D unclear. With 3 bases removed from V and 0 bases from J, the gap between germline ends came to 11 bases. The CDR3 is 15 residues long. Germline V gene lookup returns CDR1 KGHSH and CDR2 LQKENI. This CDR3 reads CASSPERNSNYGYTF. DNA for the CDR3: TGTGCCAGCTCACCCGAACGGAACTCTAACTATGGCTACACCTTC.